One sample yielded the 21 T cell receptor beta chains listed below, sequenced in a study of T cell changes during pregnancy in multiple sclerosis. TCRdb's table, derived via immunoSEQ multiplex PCR, lists solely in-frame clones and lacks some. The table has around 60,000 clones, 85% to 95% seen once; the top ten hold approximately 0.35%. The sequences come from CD4+ T cells from peripheral blood mononuclear cells, collected before pregnancy. The receptors derive from a female donor with multiple sclerosis, enrolled in a pregnancy study.

The chain employs TRBV18 and TRBJ2-5, with D unresolved. Germline V gene lookup returns CDR1 KGHSH and CDR2 LQKENI. The V end lost 3 bases, the J end lost 1 base, and 15 bases lay between the germline ends. CDR3 size: 16 residues. In DNA form, the CDR3 reads TGTGCCAGCTCACCGATCGGTCCGTCAGGCCAAGAGACCCAGTACTTC. It translates to CASSPIGPSGQETQYF.

A note on this clone: The junction and the germline gene differ at one end; a read error may be behind it. The genes are TRBV7-7 and TRBJ2-5; D might be TRBD1 (5 bases). CDR1 and CDR2 (germline): SSHAT, FNYEAQ (reference sequence). This CDR3 is 13 amino acids long. The CDR3 nucleotides read TGTGCTAGCAGCTTCGCTAGGGGAGAGACCCAGTACTTC. This encodes CASSFARGETQYF.

This chain connects TRBV12-5 to TRBJ2-7; 11 nucleotides agree with TRBD2. The germline V gene encodes CDR1 LGHNT and CDR2 FRNRAP. The CDR3 is 20 amino acids. Unmatched junction bases numbered 18, after V lost 3 bases and J lost 2 bases. CDR3 loop: CASGFPTDSYGTSGTYEQYF. CDR3 coding DNA: TGTGCTAGTGGTTTCCCCACCGACAGCTACGGGACTAGCGGAACCTACGAGCAGTACTTC.

J is TRBJ1-5 and V is TRBV27; 7 bases fit TRBD1. V lost 4 bases, J lost 4 bases, and 16 bases stayed unmatched. Per germline, CDR1 MNHEY and CDR2 SMNVEV (reference sequence). This CDR3 contains 18 residues. The CDR3 protein is CASSYPHPVTGANQPQHF. As DNA, the CDR3 is TGTGCCAGCAGTTACCCCCACCCCGTAACAGGGGCAAATCAGCCCCAGCATTTT.

The chain couples TRBV19 to TRBJ2-7, with TRBD2 matching 14 bases. The CDR3 extends over 16 amino acids. With 6 bases clipped from V and 6 bases from J, the junction kept 10 bases outside the gene matches. In germline, CDR1 is LNHDA, CDR2 SQIVND (reference sequence). The CDR3 nucleotides read TGTGCCAGTAGCAGTCCGGGACTAGCGGGAGCCAGCGAGCAGTACTTC. This gives the protein CASSSPGLAGASEQYF.

This chain uses TRBV18 with TRBJ2-4; possibly TRBD1 for D (5 bases). Germline CDR1 and CDR2: KGHSH and LQKENI. Trimming removed 4 bases from V and 9 bases from J, with 13 bases in between. The CDR3 length is 13 residues. CDR3 residues: CASSRQEQGIQYF. The CDR3 region has the DNA TGTGCCAGCTCACGTCAGGAGCAGGGCATTCAGTACTTC.

V is TRBV7-2 and J is TRBJ2-7; 10 nucleotides agree with TRBD2. Germline V lookup: CDR1 SGHTA, CDR2 FQGNSA. The CDR3 extends over 16 amino acids. J lost 4 bases, V lost 0 bases, and 6 bases had no gene match. The CDR3 loop is CASSLAPRTSGYEQYF. The CDR3 bases are TGTGCCAGCAGCTTAGCTCCCCGGACTAGCGGATACGAGCAGTACTTC.

The rearrangement links TRBV28 to TRBJ1-4; tentative D call: TRBD1 (5 bases). The CDR3 covers 16 residues. V lost 2 bases, J lost 10 bases, and 20 bases lay in between. Germline lookup yields CDR1 MDHEN and CDR2 SYDVKM. CDR3 sequence: CASSLEGRSLIGKLFF. The CDR3 DNA is TGTGCCAGCAGTTTAGAGGGGAGGTCCTTAATAGGAAAACTGTTTTTT.

This clone was seen a single time. The chain couples TRBV4-1 to TRBJ2-5; D is unclear. The CDR3 length is 14 residues. The germline gives CDR1 MGHRA, CDR2 YSYEKL. The V end lost 0 bases, the J end lost 4 bases, and 9 bases lay between the germline ends. CDR3 sequence (DNA): TGCGCCAGCAGCCAAGATGAGCGTTTAGAGACCCAGTACTTC. Translation: CASSQDERLETQYF.

This clone occurred once. V is TRBV4-2 and J is TRBJ1-2; 7 bases map to TRBD1. V shed 2 bases and J 5 bases; nucleotides not matched to a gene: 8. Germline CDR1 reads LGHNA; CDR2 reads YNFKEQ. The CDR3 sequence is 15 residues long. Here the CDR3 DNA reads TGTGCCAGCAGCCAAACAGGGGACCCCTCTTATGGCTACACCTTC. Protein: CASSQTGDPSYGYTF.

The genes are TRBV27 and TRBJ2-2; 10 bases are a match to TRBD2. There are 16 residues in the CDR3. The junction had 6 bases not matched to a gene; V was cut back by 2 bases and J by 6 bases. Germline V gives CDR1 MNHEY, CDR2 SMNVEV (reference sequence). The CDR3 DNA sequence: TGTGCCAGCAGTTTAATGGCTAGCGGGAGTCCCGGGGAGCTGTTTTTT. Residues: CASSLMASGSPGELFF.

J is TRBJ2-5 and V is TRBV29-1; a weak D match, TRBD1 (6 bases). The CDR3 spans 14 residues. The germline V and J ends were trimmed by 2 bases and 5 bases, with 15 bases remaining between them. The germline V gene encodes CDR1 SQVTM and CDR2 ANQGSEA. The CDR3 loop reads CSVESSGRGETQYF. The CDR3 DNA sequence: TGCAGCGTTGAAAGTTCGGGCAGGGGTGAGACCCAGTACTTC.

The genes are TRBV7-9 and TRBJ2-1; D is ambiguous. CDR1 is SEHNR and CDR2 is FQNEAQ in the germline V gene (reference sequence). Trimming took off 0 bases at V and 10 bases at J, with 7 bases between the two ends. The CDR3 is made up of 12 amino acids. CDR3 amino acids: CASSLAQSEQFF. In DNA form, the CDR3 reads TGTGCCAGCAGCTTAGCGCAGTCCGAGCAGTTCTTC.

The chain links TRBV5-1 to TRBJ2-1; 13 bases agree with TRBD2. J gave up 5 bases and V 1 base, and 0 bases lay outside the gene matches. The CDR3 totals 15 residues. CDR1 is SGHRS, CDR2 YFSETQ, per germline. The CDR3 sequence: CASSLTSGRDNEQFF. The CDR3 DNA follows: TGCGCCAGCAGCTTGACTAGCGGGAGGGACAATGAGCAGTTCTTC.

This chain connects TRBV5-1 to TRBJ2-7; the D gene is possibly TRBD2 (6 bases). Germline-derived CDR1 and CDR2 are SGHRS and YFSETQ. V was clipped by 0 bases and J by 4 bases, with 11 bases between them. The CDR3 consists of 14 residues. CDR3 in amino acids: CASSLGGGDYEQYF. CDR3 sequence (DNA): TGCGCCAGCAGCTTGGGGGGCGGGGATTACGAGCAGTACTTC. The complete variable domain, with remaining parts taken from reference TRBV5-1 and TRBJ2-7, reads KAGVTQTPRYLIKTRGQQVTLSCSPISGHRSVSWYQQTPGQGLQFLFEYFSETQRNKGNFPGRFSGRQFSNSRSEMNVSTLELGDSALYLCASSLGGGDYEQYFGPGTRLTVT.

This CDR3 is CASSITSGSAEQYF. CDR3 nucleotide sequence: TGCGCCAGCAGCATTACTAGCGGGAGTGCCGAGCAGTACTTC. The chain recombines TRBV5-1 with TRBJ2-7, with 11 bases matching TRBD2. The CDR3 is made up of 14 amino acids. Trimming at V came to 4 bases and at J to 6 bases, leaving 6 bases not matched to a gene. Germline V gene data show CDR1 as SGHRS and CDR2 as YFSETQ.

The chain recombines TRBV18 with TRBJ2-2, with 9 bases matching TRBD2. V was pared by 2 bases and J by 1 base, with 2 bases of the junction left unmatched. This CDR3 is 16 amino acids long. CDR1 KGHSH and CDR2 LQKENI come from the germline V gene. The CDR3 nucleotides are TGTGCCAGCTCACCAGTTAGCGGGAGGAACACCGGGGAGCTGTTTTTT. Translation gives CASSPVSGRNTGELFF.

V is TRBV7-6 and J is TRBJ2-1; TRBD2 aligns across 9 bases. The ends lost 4 bases at V and 7 bases at J; junction bases unmatched: 11. In germline, CDR1 is SGHVS, CDR2 FNYEAQ. The CDR3 loop spans 16 amino acids. The CDR3 coding sequence is TGTGCCAGCAGCTCCCAGACTAGCGGTTGGGGAAATGAGCAGTTCTTC. It specifies CASSSQTSGWGNEQFF. The complete variable domain, with remaining parts taken from reference TRBV7-6 and TRBJ2-1, reads GAGVSQSPRYKVTKRGQDVALRCDPISGHVSLYWYRQALGQGPEFLTYFNYEAQQDKSGLPNDRFSAERPEGSISTLTIQRTEQRDSAMYRCASSSQTSGWGNEQFFGPGTRLTVL.

The chain has TRBV7-6 and TRBJ2-1, with TRBD1 matching 8 bases. The CDR3 is 14 residues long. In germline, CDR1 is SGHVS, CDR2 FNYEAQ. V gave up 1 base and J gave up 8 bases; unmatched junction bases: 4. The chain's CDR3 is CASSLGTGTDEQFF. In DNA, the CDR3 is TGTGCCAGCAGCTTAGGGACAGGGACGGATGAGCAGTTCTTC.

This clone has just one count. This chain uses TRBV29-1 with TRBJ2-7; TRBD2 matches 11 bases. CDR1 and CDR2 (germline): SQVTM, ANQGSEA. The J segment lost 6 bases and the V segment lost 5 bases, leaving 12 bases of the junction unmatched. CDR3 size: 15 residues. The CDR3 protein is CSVTPTSGRSSEQYF. Written as DNA, the CDR3 is TGCAGCGTTACTCCCACTAGCGGGAGATCGTCCGAGCAGTACTTC.

The chain is built from TRBV30 and TRBJ1-5; 10 bases map to TRBD1. This CDR3 has 16 residues. The germline gives CDR1 GTSNPN, CDR2 SVGIG (reference sequence). After removal of 3 bases from V and 0 bases from J, the junction contained 5 bases not matched to a gene. CDR3 sequence (DNA): TGTGCCTGGAGCCGTGACAGGGGGCTTAGCAATCAGCCCCAGCATTTT. Its translation is CAWSRDRGLSNQPQHF.